In its sample, the clone carrying this T cell receptor beta chain was seen a few times. TCRdb re-called the reads through MiXCR, storing one row per CDR3 protein. The sample has fewer than 550,000 distinct CDR3 sequences; 11% are singletons. The sample originates from a study of T cell repertoires in cytomegalovirus infection. Study information: Both CMV infection and a matching HLA type were indicated by public TCR beta signatures.

The TCR comes from a human donor in good health (CMV status not recorded). Some clones in this sample may be carry-over from other donors' samples. Material for sequencing was PBMCs.

This CDR3 reads CATSDGRTGTHEQYF. CDR3 in DNA: TGTGCCACCAGTGATGGCAGGACAGGGACACACGAGCAGTACTTC. The chain links TRBV24-1 to TRBJ2-7, with 8 nucleotides matching TRBD1. The CDR3 has 15 residues. Germline V CDR1 and CDR2: KGHDR, SFDVKD. Trimming at V came to 3 bases and at J to 5 bases, leaving 8 bases not matched to a gene.